At least ten counts were recorded for the clone carrying this T cell receptor (beta chain). Its cognate antigen is unknown. These data are taken from a study of T cells after yellow fever vaccination. Study findings and constraints: The booster saw the reappearance of most primary-vaccination clones (roughly 96% CD4, about 88% CD8). Among all clonotypes, a small share was observed in both CD4 and CD8 compartments. Weaker overall was a secondary response that nonetheless peaked faster, on day 5 versus 15.

TCRdb re-called the 5' RACE reads with MiXCR, one entry per CDR3 protein. The sample shows hundreds of thousands of distinct CDR3 sequences, 3% to 4.5% of them seen only once. Sequencing used PBMCs, obtained on the day of the yellow fever booster vaccination. This TCR was recovered from a man between 18 and 35 years old who received the YFV17D yellow fever vaccine.

CDR3 amino acids: CAIQGRATGELFF. The DNA for the CDR3 is TGTGCCATACAGGGGAGGGCGACCGGGGAGCTGTTTTTT. The V call is TRBV7-9, the J call TRBJ2-2; possibly TRBD1 or TRBD2 for D (7 bases each). The CDR3 is made up of 13 amino acids. V was shortened by 10 bases and J by 5 bases, with 14 bases between the two germline ends. The germline V gene encodes CDR1 SEHNR and CDR2 FQNEAQ (reference sequence). Based on the CDR3 plus reference TRBV7-9 and TRBJ2-2, the full variable domain is DTGVSQNPRHKITKRGQNVTFRCDPISEHNRLYWYRQTLGQGPEFLTYFQNEAQLEKSRLLSDRFSAERPKGSFSTLEIQRTEQGDSAMYLCAIQGRATGELFFGEGSRLTVL.